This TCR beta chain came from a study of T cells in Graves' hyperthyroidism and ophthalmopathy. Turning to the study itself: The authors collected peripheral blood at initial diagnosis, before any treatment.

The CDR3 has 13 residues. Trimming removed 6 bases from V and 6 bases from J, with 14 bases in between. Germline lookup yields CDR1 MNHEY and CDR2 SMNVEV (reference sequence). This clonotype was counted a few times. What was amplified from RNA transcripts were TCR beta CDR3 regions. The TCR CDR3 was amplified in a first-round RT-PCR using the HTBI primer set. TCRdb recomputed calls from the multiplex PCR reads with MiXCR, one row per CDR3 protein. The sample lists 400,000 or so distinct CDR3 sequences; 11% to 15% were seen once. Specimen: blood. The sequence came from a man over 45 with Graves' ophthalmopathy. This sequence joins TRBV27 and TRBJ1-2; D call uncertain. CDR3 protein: CASSTMGSDGYTF. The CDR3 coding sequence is TGTGCCAGCAGCACCATGGGGTCTGATGGCTACACCTTC.